The TCR beta chain described here comes from a study of CD8 T cells in ankylosing spondylitis. Points from the study as a whole: A TCR beta motif of several highly homologous variants seemed to mark ankylosing spondylitis blood. Disease-linked clones proved CD8+ and comparatively uncommon in peripheral blood. Certain motif variants had earlier appeared in reactive arthritis synovial fluid and blood.

This clonotype was seen at least ten times. What it binds is not known. CDR1 and CDR2 (germline): DFQATT, SNEGSKA (reference sequence). Trimming cost V 5 bases and J 5 bases; bases outside gene matches: 5. The CDR3 is 12 amino acids. Each TCR beta library was made by quantitative 5'-RACE that incorporated molecular barcodes. TCRdb re-analysed the 5' RACE reads in MiXCR, keeping a single row per CDR3 protein. Among 200,000 to 300,000 distinct CDR3 sequences, around 7.8% were seen once, and the ten largest hold 6.5% to 7%. This sequence joins TRBV20-1 and TRBJ2-7; 8 positions match TRBD2. The source is a male donor with ankylosing spondylitis or in good health (not recorded which). Sample: blood, either unsorted or a sorted T cell fraction (not recorded which). CDR3 residues: CSARGLAHEQYF. CDR3 DNA: TGCAGTGCTCGAGGACTAGCCCACGAGCAGTACTTC.